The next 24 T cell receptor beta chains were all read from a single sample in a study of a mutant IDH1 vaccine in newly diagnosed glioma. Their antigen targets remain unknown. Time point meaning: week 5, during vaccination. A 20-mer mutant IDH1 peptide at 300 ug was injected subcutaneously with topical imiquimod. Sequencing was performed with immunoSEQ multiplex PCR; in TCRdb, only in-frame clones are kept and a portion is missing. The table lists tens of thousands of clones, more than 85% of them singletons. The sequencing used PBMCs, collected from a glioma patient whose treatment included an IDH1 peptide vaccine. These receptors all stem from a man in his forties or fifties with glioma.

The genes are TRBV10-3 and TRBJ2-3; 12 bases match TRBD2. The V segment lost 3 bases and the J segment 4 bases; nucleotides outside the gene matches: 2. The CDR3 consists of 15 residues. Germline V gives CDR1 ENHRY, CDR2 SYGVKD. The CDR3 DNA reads TGTGCCATCAGTGATCTAGCGGGAGGGGCAGATACGCAGTATTTT. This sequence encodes CAISDLAGGADTQYF.

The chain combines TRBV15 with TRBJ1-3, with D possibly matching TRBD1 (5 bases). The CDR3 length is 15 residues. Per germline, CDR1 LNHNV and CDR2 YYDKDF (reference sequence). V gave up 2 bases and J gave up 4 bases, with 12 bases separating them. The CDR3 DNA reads TGTGCCACCAGCAGACGCTACGGGGCCGGAAACACCATATATTTT. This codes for CATSRRYGAGNTIYF.

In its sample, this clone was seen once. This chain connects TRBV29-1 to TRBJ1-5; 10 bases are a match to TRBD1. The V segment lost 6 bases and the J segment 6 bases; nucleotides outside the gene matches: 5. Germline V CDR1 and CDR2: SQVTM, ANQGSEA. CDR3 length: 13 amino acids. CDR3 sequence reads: CSVGTGASQPQHF. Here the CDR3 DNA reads TGCAGCGTAGGGACAGGGGCTTCTCAGCCCCAGCATTTT.

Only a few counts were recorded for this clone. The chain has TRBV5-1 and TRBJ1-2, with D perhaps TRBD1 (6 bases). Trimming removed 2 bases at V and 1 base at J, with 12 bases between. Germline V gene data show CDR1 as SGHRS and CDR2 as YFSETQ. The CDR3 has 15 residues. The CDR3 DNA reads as TGCGCCAGCAGCTTACAGGGTGGCCTTAACTATGGCTACACCTTC. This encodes CASSLQGGLNYGYTF.

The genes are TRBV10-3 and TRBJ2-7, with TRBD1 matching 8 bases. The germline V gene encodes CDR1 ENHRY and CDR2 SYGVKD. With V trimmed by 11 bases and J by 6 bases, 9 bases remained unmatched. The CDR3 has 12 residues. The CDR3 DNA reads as TGTGCCGCCCAGGGGGCGGTTGCCGAGCAGTACTTC. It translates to CAAQGAVAEQYF.

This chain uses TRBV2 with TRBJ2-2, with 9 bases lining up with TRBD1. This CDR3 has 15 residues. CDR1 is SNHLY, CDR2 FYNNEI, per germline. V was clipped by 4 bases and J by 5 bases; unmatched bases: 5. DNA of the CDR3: TGTGCCAGCAGTGGGACAGGGGAATGGACCGGGGAGCTGTTTTTT. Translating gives CASSGTGEWTGELFF. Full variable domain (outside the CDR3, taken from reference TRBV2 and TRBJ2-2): EPEVTQTPSHQVTQMGQEVILRCVPISNHLYFYWYRQILGQKVEFLVSFYNNEISEKSEIFDDQFSVERPDGSNFTLKIRSTKLEDSAMYFCASSGTGEWTGELFFGEGSRLTVL.

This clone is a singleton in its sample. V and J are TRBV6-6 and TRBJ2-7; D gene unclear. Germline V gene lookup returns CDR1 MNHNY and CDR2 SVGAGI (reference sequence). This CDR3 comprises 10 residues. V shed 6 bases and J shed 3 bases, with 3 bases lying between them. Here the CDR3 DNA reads TGTGCCAGCAGGGACTACGAGCAGTACTTC. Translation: CASRDYEQYF.

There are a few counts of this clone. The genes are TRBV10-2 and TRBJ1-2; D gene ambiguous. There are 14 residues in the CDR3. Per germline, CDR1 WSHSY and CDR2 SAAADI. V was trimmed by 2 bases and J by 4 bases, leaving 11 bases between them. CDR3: CASSEPSRPYGYTF. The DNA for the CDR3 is TGCGCCAGCAGTGAGCCGAGTAGGCCCTATGGCTACACCTTC.

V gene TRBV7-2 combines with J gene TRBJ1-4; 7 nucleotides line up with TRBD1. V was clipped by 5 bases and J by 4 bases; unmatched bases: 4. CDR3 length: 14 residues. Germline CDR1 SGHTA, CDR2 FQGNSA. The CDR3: CASSRGQNNEKLFF. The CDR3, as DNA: TGTGCCAGCAGCCGGGGACAGAATAATGAAAAACTGTTTTTT.

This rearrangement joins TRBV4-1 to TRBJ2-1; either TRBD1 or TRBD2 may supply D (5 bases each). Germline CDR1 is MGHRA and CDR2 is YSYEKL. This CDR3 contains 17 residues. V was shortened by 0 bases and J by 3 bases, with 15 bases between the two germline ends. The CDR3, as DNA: TGCGCCAGCAGCCAAGATGAGGGACCCCTCTACTACAATGAGCAGTTCTTC. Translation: CASSQDEGPLYYNEQFF.

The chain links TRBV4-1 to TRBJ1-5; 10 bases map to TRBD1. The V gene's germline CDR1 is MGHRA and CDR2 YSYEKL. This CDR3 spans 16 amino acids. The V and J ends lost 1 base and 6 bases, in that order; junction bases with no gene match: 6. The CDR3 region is CASSQGVGQGRQPQHF. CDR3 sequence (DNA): TGCGCCAGCAGCCAAGGGGTGGGACAGGGGCGTCAGCCCCAGCATTTT.

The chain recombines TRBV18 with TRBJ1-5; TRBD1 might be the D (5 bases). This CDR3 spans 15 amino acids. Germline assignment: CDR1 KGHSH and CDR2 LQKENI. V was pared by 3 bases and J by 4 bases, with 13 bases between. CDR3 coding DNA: TGTGCCAGCTCACCTTTTCCGACAGAGAATCAGCCCCAGCATTTT. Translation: CASSPFPTENQPQHF.

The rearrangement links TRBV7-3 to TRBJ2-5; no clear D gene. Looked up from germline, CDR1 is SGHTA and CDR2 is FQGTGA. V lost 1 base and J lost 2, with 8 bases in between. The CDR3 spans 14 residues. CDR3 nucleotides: TGTGCCAGCAGCTTAAGGCCAGGACAAGAGACCCAGTACTTC. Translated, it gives CASSLRPGQETQYF. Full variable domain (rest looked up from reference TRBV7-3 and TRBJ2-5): GAGVSQTPSNKVTEKGKYVELRCDPISGHTALYWYRQSLGQGPEFLIYFQGTGAADDSGLPNDRFFAVRPEGSVSTLKIQRTERGDSAVYLCASSLRPGQETQYFGPGTRLLVL.

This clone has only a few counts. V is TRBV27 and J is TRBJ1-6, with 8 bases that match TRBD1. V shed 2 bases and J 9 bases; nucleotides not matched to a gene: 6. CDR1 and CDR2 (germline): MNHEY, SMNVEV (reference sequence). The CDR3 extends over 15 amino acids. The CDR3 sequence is CASSLLGQGGSPLHF. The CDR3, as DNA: TGTGCCAGCAGTTTACTTGGACAGGGTGGTTCACCCCTCCACTTT.

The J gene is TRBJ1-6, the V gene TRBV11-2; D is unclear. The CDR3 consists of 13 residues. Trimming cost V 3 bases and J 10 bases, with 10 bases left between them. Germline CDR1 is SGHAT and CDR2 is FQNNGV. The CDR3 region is CASSFGTSSPLHF. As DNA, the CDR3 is TGTGCCAGCAGCTTCGGTACCTCATCACCCCTCCACTTT.

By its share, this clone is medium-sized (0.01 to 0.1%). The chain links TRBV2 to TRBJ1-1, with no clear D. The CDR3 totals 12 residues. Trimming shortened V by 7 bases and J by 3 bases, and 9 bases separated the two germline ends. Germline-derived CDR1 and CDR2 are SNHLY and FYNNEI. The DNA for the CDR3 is TGTGCCAGCAATTGGATGTACACTGAAGCTTTCTTT. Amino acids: CASNWMYTEAFF.

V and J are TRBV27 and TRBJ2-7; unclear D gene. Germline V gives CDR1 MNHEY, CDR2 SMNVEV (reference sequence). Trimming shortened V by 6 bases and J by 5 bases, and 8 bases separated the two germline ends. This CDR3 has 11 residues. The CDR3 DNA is TGTGCCAGCAGGGGGTTCAACGAGCAGTACTTC. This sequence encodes CASRGFNEQYF.

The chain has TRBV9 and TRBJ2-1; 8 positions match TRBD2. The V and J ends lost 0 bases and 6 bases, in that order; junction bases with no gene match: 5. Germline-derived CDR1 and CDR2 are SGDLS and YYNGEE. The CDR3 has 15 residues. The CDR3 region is CASSVGVGRANEQFF. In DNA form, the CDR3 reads TGTGCCAGCAGCGTAGGGGTCGGGAGGGCCAATGAGCAGTTCTTC. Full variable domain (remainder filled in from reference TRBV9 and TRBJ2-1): DSGVTQTPKHLITATGQRVTLRCSPRSGDLSVYWYQQSLDQGLQFLIQYYNGEERAKGNILERFSAQQFPDLHSELNLSSLELGDSALYFCASSVGVGRANEQFFGPGTRLTVL.

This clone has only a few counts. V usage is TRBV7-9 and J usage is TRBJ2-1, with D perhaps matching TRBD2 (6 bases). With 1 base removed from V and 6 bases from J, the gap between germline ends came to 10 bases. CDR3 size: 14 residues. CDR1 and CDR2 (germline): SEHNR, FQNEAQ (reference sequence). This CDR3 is CASSLVGGANEQFF. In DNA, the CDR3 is TGTGCCAGCAGCTTAGTTGGAGGGGCCAATGAGCAGTTCTTC.

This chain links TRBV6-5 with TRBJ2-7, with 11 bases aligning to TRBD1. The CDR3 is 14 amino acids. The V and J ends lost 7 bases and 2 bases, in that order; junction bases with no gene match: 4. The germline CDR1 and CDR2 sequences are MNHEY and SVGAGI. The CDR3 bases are TGTGCCAGCACCGGGACAGGGGGGACCTACGAGCAGTACTTC. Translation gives CASTGTGGTYEQYF.

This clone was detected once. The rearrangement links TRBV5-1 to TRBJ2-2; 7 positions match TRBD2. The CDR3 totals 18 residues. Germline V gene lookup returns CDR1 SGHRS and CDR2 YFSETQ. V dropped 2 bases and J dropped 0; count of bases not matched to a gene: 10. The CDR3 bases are TGCGCCAGCAGCTTCCGCGGTTGGGGGGGTACGAACACCGGGGAGCTGTTTTTT. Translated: CASSFRGWGGTNTGELFF. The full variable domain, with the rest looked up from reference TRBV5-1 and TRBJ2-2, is KAGVTQTPRYLIKTRGQQVTLSCSPISGHRSVSWYQQTPGQGLQFLFEYFSETQRNKGNFPGRFSGRQFSNSRSEMNVSTLELGDSALYLCASSFRGWGGTNTGELFFGEGSRLTVL.

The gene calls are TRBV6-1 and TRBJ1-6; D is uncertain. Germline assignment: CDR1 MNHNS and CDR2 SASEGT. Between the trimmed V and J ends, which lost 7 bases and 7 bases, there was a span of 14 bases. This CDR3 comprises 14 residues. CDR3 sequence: CASNGGLYNSPLHF. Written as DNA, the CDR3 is TGTGCCAGCAATGGAGGGTTGTACAATTCACCCCTCCACTTT.

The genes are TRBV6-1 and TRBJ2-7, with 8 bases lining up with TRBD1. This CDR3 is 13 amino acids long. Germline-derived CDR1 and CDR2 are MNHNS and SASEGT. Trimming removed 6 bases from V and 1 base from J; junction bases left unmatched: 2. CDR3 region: CASRTGVSYEQYF. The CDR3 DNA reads TGTGCCAGCAGGACAGGGGTTTCCTACGAGCAGTACTTC.

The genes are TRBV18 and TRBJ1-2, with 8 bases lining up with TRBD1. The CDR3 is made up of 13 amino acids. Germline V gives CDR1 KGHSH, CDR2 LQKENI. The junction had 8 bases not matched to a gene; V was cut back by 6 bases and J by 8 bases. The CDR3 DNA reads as TGTGCCAGCTCGGAACAGGGGGGACGGGGCTACACCTTC. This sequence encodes CASSEQGGRGYTF.